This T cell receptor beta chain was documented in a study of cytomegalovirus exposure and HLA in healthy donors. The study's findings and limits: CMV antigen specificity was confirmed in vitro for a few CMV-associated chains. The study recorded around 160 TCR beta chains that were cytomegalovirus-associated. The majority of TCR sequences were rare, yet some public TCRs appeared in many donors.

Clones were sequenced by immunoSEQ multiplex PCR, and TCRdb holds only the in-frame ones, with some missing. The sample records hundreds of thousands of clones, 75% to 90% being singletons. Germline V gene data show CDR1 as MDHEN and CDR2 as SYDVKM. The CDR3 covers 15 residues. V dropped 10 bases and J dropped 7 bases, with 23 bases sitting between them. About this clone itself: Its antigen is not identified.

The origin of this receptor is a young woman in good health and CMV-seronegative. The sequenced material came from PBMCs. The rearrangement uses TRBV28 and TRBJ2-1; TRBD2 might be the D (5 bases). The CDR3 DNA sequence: TGTGCCAACTCTGCCGGGAAAGGTTCTGAAAATGAGCAGTTCTTC. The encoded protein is CANSAGKGSENEQFF. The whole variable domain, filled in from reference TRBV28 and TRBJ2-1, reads DVKVTQSSRYLVKRTGEKVFLECVQDMDHENMFWYRQDPGLGLRLIYFSYDVKMKEKGDIPEGYSVSREKKERFSLILESASTNQTSMYLCANSAGKGSENEQFFGPGTRLTVL.